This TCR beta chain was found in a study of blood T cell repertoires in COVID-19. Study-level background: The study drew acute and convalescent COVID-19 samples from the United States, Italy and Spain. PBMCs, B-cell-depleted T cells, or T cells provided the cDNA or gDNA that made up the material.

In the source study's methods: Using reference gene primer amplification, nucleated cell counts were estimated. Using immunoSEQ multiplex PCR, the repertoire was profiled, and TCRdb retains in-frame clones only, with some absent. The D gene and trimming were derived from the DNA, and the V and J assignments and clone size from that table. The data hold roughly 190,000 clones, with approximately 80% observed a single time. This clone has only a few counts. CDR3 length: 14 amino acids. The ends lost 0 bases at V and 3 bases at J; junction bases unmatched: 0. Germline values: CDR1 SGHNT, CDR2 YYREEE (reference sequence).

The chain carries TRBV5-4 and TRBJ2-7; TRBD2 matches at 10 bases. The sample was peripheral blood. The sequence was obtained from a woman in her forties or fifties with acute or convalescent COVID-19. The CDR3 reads CASSLERGGYEQYF. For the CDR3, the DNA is TGTGCCAGCAGCTTGGAGCGGGGGGGCTACGAGCAGTACTTC.